Following are 10 T cell receptor beta chains from one sample sequenced in a study of glioma-infiltrating T cells after dendritic cell vaccination. Some clones are missing from TCRdb's copy, which holds only in-frame ones; the method was immunoSEQ multiplex PCR. Of fewer than 85,000 clones in the sample, roughly 82% were seen once. The specimen comprised blood, sampled before dendritic cell vaccination. The receptors originated from a human donor with glioblastoma.

The chain is built from TRBV29-1 and TRBJ2-3, with TRBD1 matching 9 bases. The germline V gene has CDR1 SQVTM and CDR2 ANQGSEA. V trimming: 7 bases; J trimming: 3 bases; junction bases outside the gene matches: 11. The CDR3 covers 15 residues. This CDR3 reads CSGTTGTGRTDTQYF. The DNA for the CDR3 is TGCAGCGGAACTACCGGGACAGGGAGGACAGATACGCAGTATTTT.

The gene calls are TRBV7-9 and TRBJ2-1, with TRBD1 matching 7 bases. Germline CDR1 is SEHNR and CDR2 is FQNEAQ (reference sequence). J lost 9 bases, V lost 1 base, and 6 bases had no gene match. CDR3 length: 14 residues. Here the CDR3 reads CASSLGTGVVEQFF. As DNA, the CDR3 is TGTGCCAGCAGCTTAGGAACAGGGGTCGTTGAGCAGTTCTTC.

This clone was counted only a few times. The sample carries other DNA sequences with the same CDR3. The rearrangement joins TRBV27 to TRBJ2-5; 8 bases fit TRBD1. The CDR3 covers 14 residues. Losses at the gene ends were 4 bases for V and 5 bases for J; bases not matched to a gene: 6. Germline CDR1 is MNHEY and CDR2 is SMNVEV (reference sequence). CDR3 residues: CASSSTGVRETQYF. The DNA for the CDR3 is TGTGCCAGCAGTTCGACAGGGGTACGGGAGACCCAGTACTTC.

The chain employs TRBV6-4 and TRBJ2-5, with D possibly TRBD2 on 6 matching bases. The CDR3 extends over 15 amino acids. V dropped 0 bases and J dropped 1 base, with 9 bases sitting between them. Per the germline V gene, CDR1 is MRHNA and CDR2 is SNTAGT. DNA for the CDR3: TGTGCCAGCAGTGACTCGGCGGGGAGCCAAGAGACCCAGTACTTC. Encoded protein: CASSDSAGSQETQYF.

The V call is TRBV7-2, the J call TRBJ2-1; possible D gene TRBD1, 6 bases. Trimming pared 1 base from V and 7 bases from J, leaving 17 bases between. In germline, CDR1 is SGHTA, CDR2 FQGNSA. This CDR3 contains 16 residues. The chain's CDR3 is CASSLVGGILANEQFF. The CDR3, as DNA: TGTGCCAGCAGCTTAGTAGGGGGTATATTGGCAAATGAGCAGTTCTTC.

The rearrangement uses TRBV19 and TRBJ1-4; TRBD1 agrees at 8 bases. With 3 bases clipped from V and 6 bases from J, the junction kept 9 bases outside the gene matches. Per the germline V gene, CDR1 is LNHDA and CDR2 is SQIVND (reference sequence). This CDR3 region has 16 residues. The CDR3: CASSMGTGYNYEKLFF. The CDR3 DNA follows: TGTGCCAGTAGTATGGGGACAGGTTACAATTATGAAAAACTGTTTTTT.

The chain links TRBV7-9 to TRBJ1-1; D not certain. V dropped 5 bases and J dropped 1 base, with 8 bases sitting between them. CDR1 and CDR2 from the germline V gene are SEHNR and FQNEAQ (reference sequence). The CDR3 loop spans 13 amino acids. The CDR3 region is CASSPHSNTEAFF. The CDR3 nucleotides are TGTGCCAGCAGCCCGCACTCGAACACTGAAGCTTTCTTT. Full variable domain (missing parts from reference TRBV7-9 and TRBJ1-1): DTGVSQNPRHKITKRGQNVTFRCDPISEHNRLYWYRQTLGQGPEFLTYFQNEAQLEKSRLLSDRFSAERPKGSFSTLEIQRTEQGDSAMYLCASSPHSNTEAFFGQGTRLTVV.

The V call is TRBV27, the J call TRBJ2-2, with 11 bases fitting TRBD2. This CDR3 contains 15 residues. Germline V CDR1 and CDR2: MNHEY, SMNVEV (reference sequence). V lost 6 bases, J lost 6 bases, and 6 bases stayed unmatched. The chain's CDR3 is CASRNVAGGPGELFF. CDR3 nucleotide sequence: TGTGCCAGCAGAAACGTAGCGGGGGGGCCCGGGGAGCTGTTTTTT.

The chain employs TRBV7-9 and TRBJ2-7; a weak D match, TRBD1 (6 bases). The DNA end is a closer match to TRBJ2-1, so the J assignment may be wrong. This CDR3 comprises 15 residues. Per germline, CDR1 SEHNR and CDR2 FQNEAQ (reference sequence). The CDR3 DNA follows: TGTGCCAGCAGCTTGGGGGCCGCCTTTCAGGACGGGCAGTTCTTC. The encoded protein is CASSLGAAFQDGQFF.

The genes are TRBV12-5 and TRBJ1-1; no reliable D call. Per germline, CDR1 LGHNT and CDR2 FRNRAP. CDR3 size: 13 residues. Trimming stripped 1 base from V and 1 base from J, with 4 bases between. The CDR3 DNA follows: TGTGCTAGTGGTTTGGACAAGAACACTGAAGCTTTCTTT. Translation gives CASGLDKNTEAFF.